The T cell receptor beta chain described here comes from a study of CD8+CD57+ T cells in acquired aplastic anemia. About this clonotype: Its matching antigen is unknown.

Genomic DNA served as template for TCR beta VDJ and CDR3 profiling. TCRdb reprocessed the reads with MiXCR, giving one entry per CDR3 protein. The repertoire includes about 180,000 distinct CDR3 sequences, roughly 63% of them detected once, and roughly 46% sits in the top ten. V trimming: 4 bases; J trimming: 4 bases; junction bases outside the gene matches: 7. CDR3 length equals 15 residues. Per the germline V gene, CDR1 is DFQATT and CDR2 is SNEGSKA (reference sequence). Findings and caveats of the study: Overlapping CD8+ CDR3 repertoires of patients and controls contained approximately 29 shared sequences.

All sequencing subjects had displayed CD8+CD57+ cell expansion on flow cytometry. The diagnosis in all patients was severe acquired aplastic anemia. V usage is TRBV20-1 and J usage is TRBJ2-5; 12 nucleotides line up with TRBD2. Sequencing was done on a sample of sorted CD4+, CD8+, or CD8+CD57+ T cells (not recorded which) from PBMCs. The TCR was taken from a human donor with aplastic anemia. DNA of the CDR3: TGCAGTGCTACACCGACTAGCGGGGGTAGAGAGACCCAGTACTTC. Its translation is CSATPTSGGRETQYF.